These T cell receptor beta chains were read from a single sample in a study of blood T cell repertoires in COVID-19. Only in-frame clones appear in the TCRdb table, and some are missing; sequencing was by immunoSEQ multiplex PCR. This table holds about 250,000 clones, 86% found once. The source material was PBMCs or T cells enriched from blood (not recorded which). All receptors derive from a man aged 40-49 years who had recovered from COVID-19. The CDR3 runs from the conserved cysteine through the conserved F or W. A D gene is named only where the DNA matches it firmly. Size values are once, few and many counts, or a class for expanded clones, and some rows have none.

once	TRBV30	10	TRBD2	TRBJ2-7	TGTGCCAGCGGGATCTACGAGCAGTACTTC	CASGIYEQYF
once	TRBV7-2	14	.	TRBJ1-4	TGTGCCAGCAGCCTACAGGGTGGCAATGAAAAACTGTTTTTT	CASSLQGGNEKLFF
.	TRBV7-2	16	.	TRBJ1-1	TGTGCCAGCAGCTTAAGGTTAGATACGGGGAACACTGAAGCTTTCTTT	CASSLRLDTGNTEAFF
.	TRBV25-1	15	.	TRBJ1-6	TGTGCCAGCAGCGCCCAGGGGCTTGGTAATTCACCCCTCCACTTT	CASSAQGLGNSPLHF
.	TRBV27	15	TRBD1	TRBJ1-1	TGTGCCAGCAGTCGACAGGGGGTAGCGAACACTGAAGCTTTCTTT	CASSRQGVANTEAFF
once	TRBV24-1	13	.	TRBJ2-1	TGTGCCACCAGATTGGGCGGGACCAATGAGCAGTTCTTC	CATRLGGTNEQFF
.	TRBV2	13	.	TRBJ2-1	TGTGCCAGCAGCACACAACTCCGGGGTGAGCAGTTCTTC	CASSTQLRGEQFF
.	TRBV11-3	15	.	TRBJ2-3	TGTGCCAGCAGCCTATCGGGTTTGGGCACAGATACGCAGTATTTT	CASSLSGLGTDTQYF
.	TRBV5-6	15	.	TRBJ1-4	TGTGCCAGCAGCCCGTACGGGGGGTATAATGAAAAACTGTTTTTT	CASSPYGGYNEKLFF
.	TRBV7-8	13	.	TRBJ1-3	TGTGCCAGCACCGAGCCCGCTGGAAACACCATATATTTT	CASTEPAGNTIYF
.	TRBV28	14	TRBD1	TRBJ1-1	TGTGCCAGCAGTTTGGGACAGGAGGACACTGAAGCTTTCTTT	CASSLGQEDTEAFF
once	TRBV7-2	13	.	TRBJ1-5	TGTGCCAGCAGCTCAGACAAAGTTCAGCCCCAGCATTTT	CASSSDKVQPQHF
.	TRBV19	14	.	TRBJ2-1	TGTGCCAGTAGTATATTCAGTAGGGCGGGTGAGCAGTTCTTC	CASSIFSRAGEQFF
.	TRBV18	13	.	TRBJ1-2	TGTGCCAGCTTGGTCGACAGAGTGGGTGGCTACACCTTC	CASLVDRVGGYTF
.	TRBV5-8	15	.	TRBJ1-3	TGTGCCAGCAGCTTTTTGGGGGGCTCTGGAAACACCATATATTTT	CASSFLGGSGNTIYF
once	TRBV19	14	TRBD2	TRBJ2-3	TGTGCCAGTATGGGGAGGGGTATCACAGATACGCAGTATTTT	CASMGRGITDTQYF
.	TRBV30	13	TRBD1	TRBJ1-6	TGTGCCTGGAAAGGAGGGGGCGTTTCACCCCTCCACTTT	CAWKGGGVSPLHF
few	TRBV18	15	.	TRBJ2-1	TGTGCCAGCTTCACCATAAATACAGGGTCCTATGAGCAGTTCTTC	CASFTINTGSYEQFF
.	TRBV28	15	TRBD1	TRBJ2-7	TGTGCCAGCAGTCCGCCGACAGGGGGTGCCTACGAGCAGTACTTC	CASSPPTGGAYEQYF
.	TRBV5-1	17	TRBD2	TRBJ2-7	TGCGCCAGCAGCTTGTGGCTTGCGGGCAGCGGGACTTACGAGCAGTACTTC	CASSLWLAGSGTYEQYF
.	TRBV7-2	15	TRBD2	TRBJ2-3	TGTGCCAGCAGCTCGGGACTAGCCCGCACAGATACGCAGTATTTT	CASSSGLARTDTQYF
.	TRBV5-4	14	.	TRBJ1-1	TGTGCCAGCAGCTTCCAAGGGGCCGACACTGAAGCTTTCTTT	CASSFQGADTEAFF
.	TRBV27	15	.	TRBJ2-1	TGTGCCAGCAGTTCTCACGACAGAGGGACAAATGAGCAGTTCTTC	CASSSHDRGTNEQFF
once	TRBV5-1	14	.	TRBJ1-1	TGCGCCAGCAGCTTGGCCGCGGATAACACTGAAGCTTTCTTT	CASSLAADNTEAFF